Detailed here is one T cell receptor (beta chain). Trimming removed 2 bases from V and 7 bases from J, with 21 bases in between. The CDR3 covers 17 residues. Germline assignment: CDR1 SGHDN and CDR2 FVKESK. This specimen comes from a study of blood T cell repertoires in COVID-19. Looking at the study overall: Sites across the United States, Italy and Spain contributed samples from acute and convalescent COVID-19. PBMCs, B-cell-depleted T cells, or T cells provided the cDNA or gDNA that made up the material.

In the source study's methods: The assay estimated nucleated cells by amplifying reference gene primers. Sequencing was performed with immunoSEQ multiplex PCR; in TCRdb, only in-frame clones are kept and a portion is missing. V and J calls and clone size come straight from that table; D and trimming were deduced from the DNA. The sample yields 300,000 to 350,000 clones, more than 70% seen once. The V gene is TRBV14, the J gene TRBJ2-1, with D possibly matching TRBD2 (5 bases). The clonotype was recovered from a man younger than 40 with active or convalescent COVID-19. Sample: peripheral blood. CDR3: CASSQWRLTRDLNEQFF. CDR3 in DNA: TGTGCCAGCAGCCAATGGCGATTAACACGGGATTTAAATGAGCAGTTCTTC.